The TCR beta chain under discussion was sequenced for a study of T cell repertoires in cytomegalovirus infection. General study points: There were HLA-C-restricted CMV-specific TCR beta clonotypes dominating the ex vivo response.

A remark on this clonotype: Its target is not known.

The CDR3 has 14 residues. V trimming: 3 bases; J trimming: 5 bases; junction bases outside the gene matches: 4. MiXCR, applied by TCRdb to the reads, yields one record per CDR3 protein. Among roughly 46,000 distinct CDR3 sequences listed, approximately 20% were seen once. The origin of this receptor is a human donor in good health (CMV status not recorded). Some clones in this sample may be carry-over from other donors' samples. Sample: PBMCs, sequenced either directly or after in vitro stimulation (not recorded which). This chain uses TRBV12-3 or TRBV12-4 with TRBJ2-5; 9 nucleotides line up with TRBD2. CDR3 in DNA: TGTGCCAGCAGTTTCGCGGGAGGGGGGGAGACCCAGTACTTC. Translating gives CASSFAGGGETQYF.